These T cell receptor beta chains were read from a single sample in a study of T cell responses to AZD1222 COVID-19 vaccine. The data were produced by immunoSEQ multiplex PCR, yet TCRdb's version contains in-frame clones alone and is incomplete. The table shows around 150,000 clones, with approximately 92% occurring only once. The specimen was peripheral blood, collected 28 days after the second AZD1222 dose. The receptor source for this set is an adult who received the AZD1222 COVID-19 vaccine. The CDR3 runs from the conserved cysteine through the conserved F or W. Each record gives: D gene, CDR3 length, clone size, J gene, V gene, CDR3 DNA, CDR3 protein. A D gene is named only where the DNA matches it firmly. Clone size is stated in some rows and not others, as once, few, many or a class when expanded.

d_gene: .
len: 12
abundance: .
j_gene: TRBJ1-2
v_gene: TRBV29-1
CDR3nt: TGCAGCGTTGAGACAGATTTTTATGGCTACACCTTC
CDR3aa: CSVETDFYGYTF

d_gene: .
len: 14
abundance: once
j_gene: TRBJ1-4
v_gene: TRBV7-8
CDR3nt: TGTGCCAGCAGCTTGGGGGGGAGTAATGAAAAACTGTTTTTT
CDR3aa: CASSLGGSNEKLFF

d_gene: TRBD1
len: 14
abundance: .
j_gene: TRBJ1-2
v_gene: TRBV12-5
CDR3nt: TGTGCTAGTGGTTTGATGGACAGGGGAGGTGGCTACACCTTC
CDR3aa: CASGLMDRGGGYTF

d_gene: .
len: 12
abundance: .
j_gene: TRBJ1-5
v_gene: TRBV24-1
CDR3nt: TGTGCCACCCAGCAGGGCGATCAGCCCCAGCATTTT
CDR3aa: CATQQGDQPQHF

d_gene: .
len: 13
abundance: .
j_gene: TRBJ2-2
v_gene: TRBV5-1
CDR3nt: TGCGCCAGCAGCTTCTCGGGCACCGGGGAGCTGTTTTTT
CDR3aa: CASSFSGTGELFF

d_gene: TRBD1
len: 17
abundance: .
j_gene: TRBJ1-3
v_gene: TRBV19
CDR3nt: TGTGCCAGTACCCACGACAGGGTCGCCCAAACTGGAAACACCATATATTTT
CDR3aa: CASTHDRVAQTGNTIYF

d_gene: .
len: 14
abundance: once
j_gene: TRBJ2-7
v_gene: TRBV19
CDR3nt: TGTGCCAGTAGTATCACAGGAAACTCCTACGAGCAGTACTTC
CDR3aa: CASSITGNSYEQYF

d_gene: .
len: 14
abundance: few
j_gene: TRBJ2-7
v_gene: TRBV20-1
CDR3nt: TGCAGTGCTAGTCCAGTCCAGGTTCCCTACGAGCAGTACTTC
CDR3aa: CSASPVQVPYEQYF

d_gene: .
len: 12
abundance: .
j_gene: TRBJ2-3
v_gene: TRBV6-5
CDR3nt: TGTGCCAGCAGCCAAAAGGGAGATACGCAGTATTTT
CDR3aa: CASSQKGDTQYF

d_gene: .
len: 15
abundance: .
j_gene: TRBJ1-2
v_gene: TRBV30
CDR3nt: TGTGCCTGGAGTGTAGCGGTAGGGAGGTCCTATGGCTACACCTTC
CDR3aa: CAWSVAVGRSYGYTF

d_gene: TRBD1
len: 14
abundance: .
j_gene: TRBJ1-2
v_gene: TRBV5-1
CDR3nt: TGCGCCAGCAGCCCGGACAGGGCCAACTATGGCTACACCTTC
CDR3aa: CASSPDRANYGYTF

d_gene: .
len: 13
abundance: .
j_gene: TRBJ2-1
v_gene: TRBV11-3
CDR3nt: TGTGCCAGCAGCTTAGTTCTGGGAACTGAGCAGTTCTTC
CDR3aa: CASSLVLGTEQFF